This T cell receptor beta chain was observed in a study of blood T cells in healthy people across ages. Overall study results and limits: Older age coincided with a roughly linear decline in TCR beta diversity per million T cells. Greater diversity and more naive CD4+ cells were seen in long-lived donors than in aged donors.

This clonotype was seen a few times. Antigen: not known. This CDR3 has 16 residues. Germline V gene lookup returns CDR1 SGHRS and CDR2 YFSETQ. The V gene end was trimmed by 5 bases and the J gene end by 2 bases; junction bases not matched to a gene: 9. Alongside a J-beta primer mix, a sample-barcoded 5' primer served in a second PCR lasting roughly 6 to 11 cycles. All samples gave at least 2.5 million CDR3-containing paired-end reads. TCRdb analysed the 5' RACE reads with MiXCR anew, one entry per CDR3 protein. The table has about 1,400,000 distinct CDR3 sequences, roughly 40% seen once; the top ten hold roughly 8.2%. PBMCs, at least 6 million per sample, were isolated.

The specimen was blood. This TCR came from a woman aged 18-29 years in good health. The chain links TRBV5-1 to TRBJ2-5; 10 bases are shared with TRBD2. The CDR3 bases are TGCGCCAGCAGACCAATCCTAGCGGGGGCTCAAGAGACCCAGTACTTC. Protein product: CASRPILAGAQETQYF. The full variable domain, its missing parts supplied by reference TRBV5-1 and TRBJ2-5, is KAGVTQTPRYLIKTRGQQVTLSCSPISGHRSVSWYQQTPGQGLQFLFEYFSETQRNKGNFPGRFSGRQFSNSRSEMNVSTLELGDSALYLCASRPILAGAQETQYFGPGTRLLVL.